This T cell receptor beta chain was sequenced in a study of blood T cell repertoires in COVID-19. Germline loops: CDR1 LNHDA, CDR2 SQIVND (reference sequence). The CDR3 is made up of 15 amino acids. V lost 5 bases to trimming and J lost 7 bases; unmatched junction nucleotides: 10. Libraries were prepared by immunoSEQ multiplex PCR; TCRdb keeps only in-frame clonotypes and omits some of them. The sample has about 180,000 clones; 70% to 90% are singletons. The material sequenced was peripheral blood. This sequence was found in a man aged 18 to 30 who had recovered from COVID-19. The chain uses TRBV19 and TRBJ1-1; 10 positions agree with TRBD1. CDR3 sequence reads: CASSLTGGLPFEAFF. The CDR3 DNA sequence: TGTGCCAGTAGTCTGACAGGGGGCCTCCCCTTTGAAGCTTTCTTT.